The TCR beta chain under discussion was sequenced for a study of control samples from healthy donors and cancer patients. V was pared by 2 bases and J by 5 bases, with 15 bases between. Germline CDR1 is LNHDA and CDR2 is SQIVND (reference sequence). This CDR3 has 15 amino acids. Sequencing was performed with immunoSEQ multiplex PCR; in TCRdb, only in-frame clones are kept and a portion is missing. The table includes tens of thousands of clones, approximately 90% detected once. Sample: PBMCs. The gene calls are TRBV19 and TRBJ1-2, with D possibly matching TRBD1 (6 bases). The receptor was isolated from a man aged 25 to 40 with colorectal cancer. This CDR3 reads CASSIKQGIRYGYTF. The CDR3 DNA reads as TGTGCCAGTAGTATAAAACAGGGAATCCGGTATGGCTACACCTTC. The complete variable domain, with remaining parts taken from reference TRBV19 and TRBJ1-2, reads DGGITQSPKYLFRKEGQNVTLSCEQNLNHDAMYWYRQDPGQGLRLIYYSQIVNDFQKGDIAEGYSVSREKKESFPLTVTSAQKNPTAFYLCASSIKQGIRYGYTFGSGTRLTVV.